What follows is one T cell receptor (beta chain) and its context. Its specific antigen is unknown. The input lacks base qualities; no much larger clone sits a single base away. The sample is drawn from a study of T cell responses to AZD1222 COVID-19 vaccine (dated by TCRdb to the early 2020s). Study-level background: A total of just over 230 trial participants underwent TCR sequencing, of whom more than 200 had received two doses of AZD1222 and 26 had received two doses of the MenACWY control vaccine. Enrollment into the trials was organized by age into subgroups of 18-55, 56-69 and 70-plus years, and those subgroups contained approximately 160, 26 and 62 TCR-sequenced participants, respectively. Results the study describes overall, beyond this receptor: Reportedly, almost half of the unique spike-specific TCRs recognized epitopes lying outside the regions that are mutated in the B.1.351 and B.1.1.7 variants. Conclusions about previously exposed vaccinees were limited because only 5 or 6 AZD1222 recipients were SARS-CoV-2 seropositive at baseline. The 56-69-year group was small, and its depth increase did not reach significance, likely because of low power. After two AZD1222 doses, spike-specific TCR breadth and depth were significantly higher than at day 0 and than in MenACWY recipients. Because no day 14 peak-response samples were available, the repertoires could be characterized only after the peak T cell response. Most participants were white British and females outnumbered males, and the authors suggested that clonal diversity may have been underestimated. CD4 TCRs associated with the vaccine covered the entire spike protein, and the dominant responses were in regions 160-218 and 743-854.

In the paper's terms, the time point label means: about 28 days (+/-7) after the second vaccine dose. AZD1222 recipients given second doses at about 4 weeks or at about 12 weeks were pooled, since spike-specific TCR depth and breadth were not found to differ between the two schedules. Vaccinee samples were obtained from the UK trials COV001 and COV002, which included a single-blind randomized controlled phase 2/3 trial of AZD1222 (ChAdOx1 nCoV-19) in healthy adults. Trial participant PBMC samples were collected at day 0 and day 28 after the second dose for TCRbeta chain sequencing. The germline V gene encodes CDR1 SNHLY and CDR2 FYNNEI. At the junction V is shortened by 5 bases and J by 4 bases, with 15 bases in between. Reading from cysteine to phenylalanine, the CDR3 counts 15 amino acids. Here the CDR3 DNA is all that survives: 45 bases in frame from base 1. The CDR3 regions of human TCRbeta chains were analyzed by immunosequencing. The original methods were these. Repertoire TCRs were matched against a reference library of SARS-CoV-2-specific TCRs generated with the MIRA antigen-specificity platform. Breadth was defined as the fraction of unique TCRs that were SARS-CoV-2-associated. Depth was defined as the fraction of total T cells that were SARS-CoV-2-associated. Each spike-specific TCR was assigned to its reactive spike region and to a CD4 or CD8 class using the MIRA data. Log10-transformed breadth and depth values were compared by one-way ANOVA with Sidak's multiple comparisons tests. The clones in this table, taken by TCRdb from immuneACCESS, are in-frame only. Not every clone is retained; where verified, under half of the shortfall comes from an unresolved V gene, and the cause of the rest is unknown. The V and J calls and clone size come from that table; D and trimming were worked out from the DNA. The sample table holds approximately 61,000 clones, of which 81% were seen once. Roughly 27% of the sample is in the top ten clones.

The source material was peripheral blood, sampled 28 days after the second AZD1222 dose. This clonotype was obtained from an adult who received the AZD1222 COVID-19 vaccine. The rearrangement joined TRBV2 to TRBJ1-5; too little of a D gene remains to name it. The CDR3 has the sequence CASSPYLGSNQPQHF. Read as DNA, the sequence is TGTGCCAGCAGTCCATATCTCGGGTCGAATCAGCCCCAGCATTTT.